This record looks at one TCR beta chain sequence and its context. Antigen unknown. A much larger clone differs by one base, so this may be a read error. This specimen comes from a study of shared clonotypes between healthy human individuals. The study's findings and limits: It was observed that roughly 5.1% of naive CD4 clonotypes were shared across a few donors.

The germline CDR1 and CDR2 sequences are GTSNPN and SVGIG (reference sequence). The CDR3 is made up of 13 amino acids. The V end was cut by 0 bases, the J end by 6 bases, with 11 bases between. The table came from immunoSEQ multiplex PCR; TCRdb's copy has only in-frame clones and leaves some out. The sample carries roughly 1,000,000 clones, around three quarters recorded once. V and J are TRBV30 and TRBJ1-2, with D uncertain. The source is a man aged 18 to 35 in good health. Some clones in this sample may be carry-over from other donors' samples. Sequenced sample: memory CD4+ T cells from PBMCs. Subset here: CD45RA-negative fraction. The chain's CDR3 is CAWSVQQNHGYTF. CDR3 in DNA: TGTGCCTGGAGTGTACAACAGAACCATGGCTACACCTTC.